The source of this T cell receptor beta chain is a study of regulatory T cells in long-lasting Graves disease. Study-wide results and limits: Rather than thyroid tissue, only peripheral blood underwent study.

This CDR3 is 15 amino acids long. CDR1 is WSHSY and CDR2 is SAAADI in the germline V gene. Trimming cost V 7 bases and J 2 bases; bases outside gene matches: 7. The time point was: newly diagnosed GD, antithyroid drugs for less than 3 months. Generation of the TCR library employed RNA extracted from PBMCs. Concerning this clonotype itself: Its antigen remains unidentified.

TCR beta libraries were built with iRepertoire HTBI primers and Arm-PCR of CDR3 regions. TCRdb re-called the multiplex PCR reads through MiXCR, storing one row per CDR3 protein. The sample consists of 400,000 to 500,000 distinct CDR3 sequences, 14% to 15% of them appearing once. These records were also assigned to another study, of T cells in Graves' hyperthyroidism and ophthalmopathy. That publication notes: The study based diagnoses on clinical symptoms, serum thyroxine and TRAb, thyroid ultrasound and orbital computed tomography. Peripheral blood also featured most of the thyroid clonotypes expanded above 0.001.

The sequence was obtained from a woman aged 40 to 50 with Graves disease. The chain links TRBV10-2 to TRBJ1-2; TRBD1 matches 10 bases. Source: peripheral blood mononuclear cells (PBMCs), taken at new diagnosis, from a patient treated with antithyroid drugs. The CDR3 nucleotides are TGCGCCAGCACTGTGACAGGGGGCGCGAACTATGGCTACACCTTC. It yields the protein CASTVTGGANYGYTF.